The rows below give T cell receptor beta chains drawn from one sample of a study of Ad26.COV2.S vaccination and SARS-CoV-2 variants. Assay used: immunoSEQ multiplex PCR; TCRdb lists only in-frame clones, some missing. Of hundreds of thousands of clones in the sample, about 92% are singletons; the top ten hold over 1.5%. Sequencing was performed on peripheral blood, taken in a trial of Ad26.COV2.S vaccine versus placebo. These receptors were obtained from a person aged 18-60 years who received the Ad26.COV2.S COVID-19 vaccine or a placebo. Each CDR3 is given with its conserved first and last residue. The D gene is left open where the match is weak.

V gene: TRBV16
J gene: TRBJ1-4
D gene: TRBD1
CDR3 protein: CASSQRDRDEKLFF

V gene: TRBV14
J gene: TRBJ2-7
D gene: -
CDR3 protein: CASSQFSRPQTSYEQYF

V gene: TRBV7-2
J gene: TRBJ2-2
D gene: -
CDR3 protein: CASSLDLVINTGELFF

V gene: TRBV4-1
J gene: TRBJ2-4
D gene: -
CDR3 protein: CASSQATNKRGAGENIQYF

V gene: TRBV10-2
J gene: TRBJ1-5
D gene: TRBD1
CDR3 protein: CASSDYQGQGSGYRYSNQPQHF

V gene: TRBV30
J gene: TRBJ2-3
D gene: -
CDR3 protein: CAWSAGGTDTQYF

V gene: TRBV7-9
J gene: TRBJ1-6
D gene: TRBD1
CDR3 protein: CASSRTGSSSPLHF

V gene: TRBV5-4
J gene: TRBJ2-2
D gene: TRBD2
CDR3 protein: CASRLAGNTGELFF

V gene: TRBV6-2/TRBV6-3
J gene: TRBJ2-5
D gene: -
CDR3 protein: CASTPDFRGRLILETQYF

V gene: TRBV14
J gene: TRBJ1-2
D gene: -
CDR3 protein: CASSQDVLGGQNYGYTF

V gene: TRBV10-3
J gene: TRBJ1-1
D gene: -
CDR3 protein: CAISERAGMNTEAFF

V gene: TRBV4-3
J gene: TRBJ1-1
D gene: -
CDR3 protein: CASSQELGIIVNTEAFF

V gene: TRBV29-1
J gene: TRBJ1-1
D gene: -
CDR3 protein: CSGTGGLSWSEAFF

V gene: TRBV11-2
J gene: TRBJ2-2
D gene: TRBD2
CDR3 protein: CASTHPRGTSGTGELFF

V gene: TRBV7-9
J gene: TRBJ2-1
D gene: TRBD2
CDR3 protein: CASSSRLAGAEDEQFF

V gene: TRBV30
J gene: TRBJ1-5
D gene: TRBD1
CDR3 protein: CAWSAEDRHNQPQHF

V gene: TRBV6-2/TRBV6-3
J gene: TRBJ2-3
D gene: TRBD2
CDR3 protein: CASSLAGGRDTQYF

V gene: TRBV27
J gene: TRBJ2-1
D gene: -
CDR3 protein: CASGGPSFYNEQFF

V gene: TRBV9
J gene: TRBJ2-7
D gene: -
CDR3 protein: CASSPRSFTYEQYF